Sequencing of this TCR beta chain was carried out in a study of OX40 agonist ivuxolimab in advanced cancers. Turning to the study itself: Two cutaneous melanoma patients and one hepatocellular carcinoma patient, three in all, had partial responses.

With regard to this clone: Its antigen is as yet unknown.

This CDR3 comprises 14 residues. Germline values: CDR1 SGHDT, CDR2 YYEEEE. After removal of 4 bases from V and 9 bases from J, the junction contained 5 bases not matched to a gene. Findings of the study overall: In general, CD8+ T cells held more expanded clones than CD4+ did, on average.

Samples were taken at baseline and on day 1 of cycles 4 and 7. Clones were sequenced by immunoSEQ multiplex PCR, and TCRdb holds only the in-frame ones, with some missing. The repertoire consists of over 55,000 clones, with 80% to 95% occurring once and the leading ten covering 2% to 2.5%. The receptor was derived from an adult with an advanced solid tumor such as melanoma, head and neck, liver or kidney cancer. Material: CD4+ or CD8+ T cells sorted from blood, obtained in a trial of the OX40 agonist ivuxolimab. The chain links TRBV5-6 to TRBJ2-5, with 14 bases fitting TRBD2. In nucleotides, the CDR3 is TGTGCCAGCAGCACTGGGACTAGCGGGAGTCCCCAGTACTTC. Protein sequence: CASSTGTSGSPQYF.